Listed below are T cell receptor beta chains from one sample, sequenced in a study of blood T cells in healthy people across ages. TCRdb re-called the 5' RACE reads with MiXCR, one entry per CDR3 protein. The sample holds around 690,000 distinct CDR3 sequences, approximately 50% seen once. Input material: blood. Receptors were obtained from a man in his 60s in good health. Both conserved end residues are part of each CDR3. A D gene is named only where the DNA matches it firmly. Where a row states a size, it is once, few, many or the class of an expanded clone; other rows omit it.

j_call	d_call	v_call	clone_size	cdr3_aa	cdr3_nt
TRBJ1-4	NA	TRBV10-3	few	CAISESGHAGEKLFF	TGTGCCATCAGTGAGTCGGGACACGCCGGCGAAAAACTGTTTTTT
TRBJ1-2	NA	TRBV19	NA	CASSRQGLYGYTF	TGTGCCAGTAGTCGTCAAGGGCTCTATGGCTACACCTTC
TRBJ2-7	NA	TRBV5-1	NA	CASSLAPGYEQYF	TGTGCCAGCAGCTTAGCGCCCGGGTACGAGCAGTACTTC
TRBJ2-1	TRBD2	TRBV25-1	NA	CASSAPNSGGSYNEQFF	TGTGCCAGCAGTGCCCCGAATAGCGGGGGGTCCTACAATGAGCAGTTCTTC
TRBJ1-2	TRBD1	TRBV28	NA	CASSLPTGTVNYGYTF	TGTGCCAGCAGTTTACCCACCGGGACAGTTAACTATGGCTACACCTTC
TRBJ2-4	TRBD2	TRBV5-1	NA	CASSLGTTSGPNIQYF	TGCGCCAGCAGCTTGGGAACAACTAGCGGGCCAAACATTCAGTACTTC
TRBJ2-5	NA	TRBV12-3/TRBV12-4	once	CASRKGTAQETQYF	TGTGCCAGCAGAAAAGGGACCGCCCAAGAGACCCAGTACTTC
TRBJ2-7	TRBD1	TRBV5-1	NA	CASNSWTGGFYEQYF	TGCGCCAGCAACTCGTGGACAGGGGGCTTCTACGAGCAGTACTTC
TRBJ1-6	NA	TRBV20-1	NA	CSASTASSYNSPLHF	TGCAGTGCCTCAACAGCGAGCTCCTATAATTCACCCCTCCACTTT
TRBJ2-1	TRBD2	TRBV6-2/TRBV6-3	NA	CASSFTPGLAGFNEQFF	TGTGCCAGCAGTTTTACCCCGGGACTAGCGGGGTTCAATGAGCAGTTCTTC
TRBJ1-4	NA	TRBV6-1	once	CASSLRDPTNEKLFF	TGTGCCAGCAGTCTCCGGGACCCCACTAATGAAAAACTGTTTTTT
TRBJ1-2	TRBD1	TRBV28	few	CASSLSLGGRSYGYTF	TGTGCCAGCAGTTTATCTCTAGGGGGCCGTAGCTATGGCTACACCTTC
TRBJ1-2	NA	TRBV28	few	CASSPAGQNYGYTF	TGTGCCAGCAGTCCCGCCGGACAGAACTATGGCTACACCTTC
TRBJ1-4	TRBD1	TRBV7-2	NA	CASSPQGGQKNEKLFF	TGTGCCAGCAGCCCCCAGGGGGGACAGAAGAATGAAAAACTGTTTTTT
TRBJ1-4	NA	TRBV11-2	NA	CASSHEYGSTNEKLFF	TGTGCCAGCAGCCACGAGTACGGATCAACTAATGAAAAACTGTTTTTT
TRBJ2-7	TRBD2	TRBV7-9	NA	CASSPGLAGGITEQYF	TGTGCCAGCAGCCCGGGACTAGCGGGGGGCATTACCGAGCAGTACTTC
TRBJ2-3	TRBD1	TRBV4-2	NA	CASSQRTGGVDTQYF	TGTGCCAGCAGCCAACGGACAGGGGGCGTGGATACGCAGTATTTT
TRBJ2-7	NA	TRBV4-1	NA	CASSQDVPGGYEQYF	TGCGCCAGCAGCCAAGATGTTCCGGGTGGCTACGAGCAGTACTTC
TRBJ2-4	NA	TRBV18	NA	CASSPYLGAKNIQYF	TGTGCCAGCTCGCCGTATCTGGGGGCCAAAAACATTCAGTACTTC
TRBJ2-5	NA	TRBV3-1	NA	CASSQDPGITETQYF	TGTGCCAGCAGCCAAGATCCAGGGATCACAGAGACCCAGTACTTC
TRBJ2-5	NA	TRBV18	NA	CASLPRAETQYF	TGTGCCAGCTTACCACGCGCCGAGACCCAGTACTTC
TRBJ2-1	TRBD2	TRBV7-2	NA	CASSLAASGGAPEQFF	TGTGCCAGCAGCTTAGCTGCTAGCGGAGGGGCCCCAGAGCAGTTCTTC
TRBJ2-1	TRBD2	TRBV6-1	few	CASSRVGLAGAILNEQFF	TGTGCCAGCAGCCGTGTCGGACTAGCGGGGGCCATCCTCAATGAGCAGTTCTTC
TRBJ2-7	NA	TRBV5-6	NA	CASSAGQYEQYF	TGTGCCAGCAGCGCGGGACAGTACGAGCAGTACTTC
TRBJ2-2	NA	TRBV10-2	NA	CASSGTGLTGELFF	TGCGCCAGCAGTGGCACAGGGCTAACCGGGGAGCTGTTTTTT
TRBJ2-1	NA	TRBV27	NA	CAIQGANEQFF	TGTGCCATCCAAGGAGCTAATGAGCAGTTCTTC
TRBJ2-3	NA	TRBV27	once	CASSRIPGPNEYF	TGTGCCAGCAGCCGTATCCCAGGGCCCAATGAGTATTTT